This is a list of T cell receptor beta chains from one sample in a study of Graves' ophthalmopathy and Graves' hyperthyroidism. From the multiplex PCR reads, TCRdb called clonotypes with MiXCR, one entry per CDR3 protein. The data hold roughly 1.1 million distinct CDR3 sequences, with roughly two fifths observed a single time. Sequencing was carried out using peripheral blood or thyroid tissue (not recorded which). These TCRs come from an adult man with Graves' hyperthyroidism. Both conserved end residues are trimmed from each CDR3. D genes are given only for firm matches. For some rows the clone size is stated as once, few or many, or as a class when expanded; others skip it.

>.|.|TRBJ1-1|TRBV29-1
SVRTPANTEAF
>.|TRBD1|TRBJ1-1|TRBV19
ASSILLGQLIMNTEAF
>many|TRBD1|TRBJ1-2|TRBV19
ASSMAQGAYYGYT
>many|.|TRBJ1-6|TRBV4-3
ASSQDLKNSPLH
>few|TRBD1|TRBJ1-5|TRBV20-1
SALGTAHSNQPQH
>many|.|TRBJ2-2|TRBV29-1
STQRTSTGELF
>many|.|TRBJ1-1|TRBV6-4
ASSPRPGPNTEAF
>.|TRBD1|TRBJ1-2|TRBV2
ASSEGTGSNYGYT
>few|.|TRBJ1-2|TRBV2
ASSVYGTNYGYT
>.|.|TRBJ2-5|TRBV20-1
SARVPGEETQY
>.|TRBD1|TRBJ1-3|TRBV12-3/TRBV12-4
ASSSRGQGNTIY
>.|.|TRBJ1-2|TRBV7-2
ASSPDQTLYGYT
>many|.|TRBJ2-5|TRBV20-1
SAQGGYEGPRADGTQY
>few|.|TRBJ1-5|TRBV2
ASKASHSNQPQH
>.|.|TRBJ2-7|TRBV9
ASSVGTASSYEQY
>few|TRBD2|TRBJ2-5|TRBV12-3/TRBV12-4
ASSFSLAGGRGTQY
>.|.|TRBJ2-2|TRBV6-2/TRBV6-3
ASSPLHGELF
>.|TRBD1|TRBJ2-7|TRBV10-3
ASSYPRDRPSYEQY
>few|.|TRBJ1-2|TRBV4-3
ASSREWVGNYGYT
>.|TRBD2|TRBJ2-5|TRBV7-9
ASSTSSGTQY
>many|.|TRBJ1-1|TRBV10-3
AISDRDNTEAF
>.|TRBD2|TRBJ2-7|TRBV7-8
ASSPQEREREQH
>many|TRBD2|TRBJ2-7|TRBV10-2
ASRGAGGPSLEQY
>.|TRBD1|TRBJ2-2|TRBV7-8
ASGQVSGELF
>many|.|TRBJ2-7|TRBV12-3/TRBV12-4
ASSPVEYEQY
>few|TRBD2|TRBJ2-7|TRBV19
ASSRAQRDSYEQY
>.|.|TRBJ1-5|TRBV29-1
SVVGSGWGETQH
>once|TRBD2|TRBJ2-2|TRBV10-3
ASGTSGDTGELF
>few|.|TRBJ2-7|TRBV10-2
ASCPRGTPYEQY
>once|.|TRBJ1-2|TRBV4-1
ASSQQPGTLHGYT
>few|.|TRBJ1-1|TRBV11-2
ASSLYSAGTQAF
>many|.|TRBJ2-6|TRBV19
ASSATSGANVLT
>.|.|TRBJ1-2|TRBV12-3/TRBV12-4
ASYRDTPENGYT
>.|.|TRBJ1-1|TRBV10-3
ASSFGGINTEAF
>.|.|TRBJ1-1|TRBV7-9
ASSVPGSMNTEAF
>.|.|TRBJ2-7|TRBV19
ASSMAGTEQY
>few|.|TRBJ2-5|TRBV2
ASSEGPGNSWETQY
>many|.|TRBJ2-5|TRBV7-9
ASSSGVETQY
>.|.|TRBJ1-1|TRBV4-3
ASQRTDMNTEAF
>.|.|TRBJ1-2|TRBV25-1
ASSLIVNYGYT
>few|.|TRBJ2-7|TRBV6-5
ASSPILAASYEQY
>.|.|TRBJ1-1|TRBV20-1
SAPNGRAGSLDQAF
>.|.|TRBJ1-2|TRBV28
ASRAGVGYT
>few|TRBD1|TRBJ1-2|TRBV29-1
SAGTGYGYT
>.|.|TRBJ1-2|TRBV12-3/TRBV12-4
ASSLVLVGNGYT
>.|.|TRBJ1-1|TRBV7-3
ASSSPGLKEGAF